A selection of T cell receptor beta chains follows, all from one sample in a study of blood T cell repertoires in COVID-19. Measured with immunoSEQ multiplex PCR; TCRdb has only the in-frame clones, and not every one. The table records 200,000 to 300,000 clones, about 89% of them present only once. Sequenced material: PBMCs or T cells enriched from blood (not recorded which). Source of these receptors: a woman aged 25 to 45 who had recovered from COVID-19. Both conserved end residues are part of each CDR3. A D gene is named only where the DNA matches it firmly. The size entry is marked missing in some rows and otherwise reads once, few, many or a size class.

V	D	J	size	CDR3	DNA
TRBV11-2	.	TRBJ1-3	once	CASSLHDITSGNTIYF	TGTGCCAGCAGCTTACATGACATAACCTCTGGAAACACCATATATTTT
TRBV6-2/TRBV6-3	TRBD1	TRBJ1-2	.	CASSYSTGTGRPRYTF	TGTGCCAGCAGTTACTCGACCGGGACAGGGAGGCCTCGCTACACCTTC
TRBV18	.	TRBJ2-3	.	CASSPPSGSTDTQYF	TGTGCCAGCTCACCACCTAGCGGTTCCACAGATACGCAGTATTTT
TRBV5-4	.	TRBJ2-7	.	CASSSARDREQYF	TGTGCCAGCAGCTCGGCCCGAGACAGGGAGCAGTACTTC
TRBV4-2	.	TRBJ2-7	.	CASSQSGQSFYEQYF	TGTGCCAGCAGCCAAAGCGGACAGAGTTTCTACGAGCAGTACTTC
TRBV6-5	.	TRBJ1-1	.	CASSYSGGAGKAFF	TGTGCCAGCAGTTACTCTGGGGGCGCAGGTAAAGCTTTCTTT
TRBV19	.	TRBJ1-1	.	CASRSRGAATEAFF	TGTGCCAGTAGGAGCCGGGGGGCGGCCACTGAAGCTTTCTTT
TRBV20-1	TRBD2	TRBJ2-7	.	CSARTSYEQYF	TGCAGTGCTCGGACTAGCTACGAGCAGTACTTC
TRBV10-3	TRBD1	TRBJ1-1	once	CAIRTTGTANTEAFF	TGTGCCATCAGGACGACCGGGACAGCGAACACTGAAGCTTTCTTT
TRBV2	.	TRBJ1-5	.	CASRPLGERNQPQHF	TGTGCCAGCAGACCCCTCGGGGAGCGCAATCAGCCCCAGCATTTT
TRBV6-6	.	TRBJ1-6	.	CASSYAGQNSPLHF	TGTGCCAGCAGTTACGCAGGCCAGAATTCACCCCTCCACTTT
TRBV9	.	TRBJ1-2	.	CASSVGENREAYGYTF	TGTGCCAGCAGCGTAGGGGAGAACAGGGAAGCCTATGGCTACACCTTC
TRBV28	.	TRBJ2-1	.	CASSSPTGRNEQFF	TGTGCCAGCAGTTCACCGACAGGGAGGAATGAGCAGTTCTTC
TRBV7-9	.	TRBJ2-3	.	CASSLPPLGPGAEDTQYF	TGTGCCAGCAGCTTACCACCCCTTGGGCCAGGGGCTGAGGATACGCAGTATTTT
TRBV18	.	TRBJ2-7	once	CASSPPGVAYEQYF	TGTGCCAGCTCACCCCCCGGGGTGGCCTACGAGCAGTACTTC
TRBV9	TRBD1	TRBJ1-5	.	CASSVGDSHNQPQHF	TGTGCCAGCAGCGTAGGGGACAGCCACAATCAGCCCCAGCATTTT
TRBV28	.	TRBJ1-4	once	CASSPPQGTNEKLFF	TGTGCCAGCAGTCCCCCCCAGGGGACTAATGAAAAACTGTTTTTT